This entry lists 20 T cell receptor beta chains sequenced from one sample in a study of cytomegalovirus exposure and HLA in healthy donors. Produced via immunoSEQ multiplex PCR; TCRdb's table is partial and in-frame only. Of 100,000 to 150,000 clones detected, 89% appear once; the ten largest clones hold 0.95% to 1.5%. The specimen sequenced was PBMCs. The receptors stem from a woman younger than 35 in good health and CMV-seronegative.

The chain is built from TRBV19 and TRBJ1-2, with a possible D match to TRBD1 (5 bases). The CDR3 is 12 amino acids. Trimming took off 5 bases at V and 3 bases at J, with 7 bases between the two ends. Per germline, CDR1 LNHDA and CDR2 SQIVND (reference sequence). The CDR3 protein is CASSLGHYGYTF. In nucleotides, the CDR3 is TGTGCCAGTAGTCTGGGGCACTATGGCTACACCTTC.

The chain combines TRBV6-5 with TRBJ2-7; possible D gene TRBD1, 7 bases. The CDR3 sequence is 11 residues long. V dropped 7 bases and J dropped 6 bases, with 10 bases sitting between them. CDR1 and CDR2 (germline): MNHEY, SVGAGI. The CDR3 coding sequence is TGTGCCAGCACCCAGGGGGGCGAGCAGTACTTC. Translated: CASTQGGEQYF.

The rearrangement joins TRBV15 to TRBJ2-7; 12 nucleotides agree with TRBD2. This CDR3 contains 16 residues. Germline trimming cut 3 bases from V and 2 bases from J; bases unmatched to any gene: 5. From germline, CDR1 is LNHNV and CDR2 YYDKDF (reference sequence). CDR3 sequence: CATSSRLAGDTYEQYF. CDR3 nucleotide sequence: TGTGCCACCAGCAGCCGACTAGCGGGGGATACCTACGAGCAGTACTTC.

This chain joins TRBV9 and TRBJ1-1; D remains ambiguous. Germline V gene sequence: CDR1 SGDLS, CDR2 YYNGEE. The CDR3 is made up of 17 amino acids. V was clipped by 0 bases and J by 1 base, with 16 bases between them. The CDR3, as DNA: TGTGCCAGCAGCGTAGCCCCGCGAGTGGGAGAGAACACTGAAGCTTTCTTT. This gives the protein CASSVAPRVGENTEAFF. Full variable domain (outside the CDR3, taken from reference TRBV9 and TRBJ1-1): DSGVTQTPKHLITATGQRVTLRCSPRSGDLSVYWYQQSLDQGLQFLIQYYNGEERAKGNILERFSAQQFPDLHSELNLSSLELGDSALYFCASSVAPRVGENTEAFFGQGTRLTVV.

V gene TRBV5-6 combines with J gene TRBJ1-3; D unclear. V lost 4 bases to trimming and J lost 0 bases, with 11 bases between them. The germline gives CDR1 SGHDT, CDR2 YYEEEE. This CDR3 is built from 15 residues. The CDR3 loop reads CASSLGLSSGNTIYF. The CDR3 region has the DNA TGTGCCAGCAGCCTCGGACTAAGCTCTGGAAACACCATATATTTT. The variable domain in full, completed from reference TRBV5-6 and TRBJ1-3, reads DAGVTQSPTHLIKTRGQQVTLRCSPKSGHDTVSWYQQALGQGPQFIFQYYEEEERQRGNFPDRFSGHQFPNYSSELNVNALLLGDSALYLCASSLGLSSGNTIYFGEGSWLTVV.

This clone was counted a single time. The V gene is TRBV19, the J gene TRBJ1-3; the match to TRBD1 covers 7 bases. This CDR3 is built from 16 residues. Trimming cost V 5 bases and J 0 bases; bases outside gene matches: 7. The germline V gene has CDR1 LNHDA and CDR2 SQIVND (reference sequence). The DNA for the CDR3 is TGTGCCAGTAGTTACAGGGGCACCAACTCTGGAAACACCATATATTTT. As protein: CASSYRGTNSGNTIYF.

This chain joins TRBV6-6 and TRBJ2-2; 7 positions agree with TRBD1. From germline, CDR1 is MNHNY and CDR2 SVGAGI (reference sequence). This CDR3 contains 14 residues. Trimming cost V 11 bases and J 1 base; bases outside gene matches: 7. This chain's CDR3 is CAVRQGRNTGELFF. The CDR3 DNA follows: TGTGCCGTTCGACAGGGCCGGAACACCGGGGAGCTGTTTTTT.

This chain connects TRBV2 to TRBJ1-2; no firm D call. The CDR3 spans 15 residues. CDR1 is SNHLY and CDR2 is FYNNEI in the germline V gene. V was shortened by 6 bases and J by 2 bases, with 16 bases between the two germline ends. CDR3 amino acids: CASSLTYGTNYGYTF. CDR3 DNA: TGTGCCAGCAGCCTCACGTATGGCACCAACTATGGCTACACCTTC.

The chain combines TRBV10-1 with TRBJ1-3; D gene uncertain. With 4 bases removed from V and 4 bases from J, the gap between germline ends came to 11 bases. CDR3 size: 14 residues. CDR1 is WNHNN and CDR2 is SYGVQD in the germline V gene (reference sequence). CDR3 sequence: CASSAGYSGNTIYF. CDR3 coding DNA: TGCGCCAGCAGTGCGGGGTACTCCGGAAACACCATATATTTT.

CDR3 nucleotide sequence: TGTGCCAGCAGTCACAGGGGTGAGACCCAGTACTTC. Translating gives CASSHRGETQYF. The chain joins TRBV7-8 to TRBJ2-5; 7 bases are shared with TRBD1. CDR3 length equals 12 residues. J lost 5 bases, V lost 6 bases, and 3 bases had no gene match. Germline V CDR1 and CDR2: SGHVS, FQNEAQ. The full variable domain, its missing parts supplied by reference TRBV7-8 and TRBJ2-5, is GAGVSQSPRYKVAKRGQDVALRCDPISGHVSLFWYQQALGQGPEFLTYFQNEAQLDKSGLPSDRFFAERPEGSVSTLKIQRTQQEDSAVYLCASSHRGETQYFGPGTRLLVL.

The rearrangement joins TRBV23-1 to TRBJ1-6; D is ambiguous. TRBV23-1 is given ORF status, its function remaining uncertain. V gave up 7 bases and J gave up 7 bases, with 17 bases separating them. CDR3 length: 15 residues. The CDR3 region is CASNPYEGLNSPLHF. In nucleotides, the CDR3 is TGCGCCAGCAATCCCTACGAGGGTCTCAATTCACCCCTCCACTTT.

The J gene is TRBJ2-1, the V gene TRBV5-1; 10 bases align to TRBD2. Germline-derived CDR1 and CDR2 are SGHRS and YFSETQ. The junction had 13 bases not matched to a gene; V was cut back by 4 bases and J by 6 bases. This CDR3 has 17 amino acids. CDR3 sequence: CASSTAPPSGGSNEQFF. The CDR3 nucleotides are TGCGCCAGCAGCACCGCTCCTCCTAGCGGGGGTTCCAATGAGCAGTTCTTC.

The V gene is TRBV27, the J gene TRBJ1-4; the match to TRBD1 covers 8 bases. With 0 bases clipped from V and 6 bases from J, the junction kept 3 bases outside the gene matches. The CDR3 is made up of 15 amino acids. The germline V gene has CDR1 MNHEY and CDR2 SMNVEV (reference sequence). The CDR3 here is CASSLSTTGDEKLFF. As DNA, the CDR3 is TGTGCCAGCAGTTTATCGACGACAGGGGATGAAAAACTGTTTTTT.

The rearrangement uses TRBV19 and TRBJ2-1; D remains ambiguous. The ends were cut back, 4 bases at V and 4 bases at J, with 5 bases in the middle. The CDR3 covers 12 residues. Germline assignment: CDR1 LNHDA and CDR2 SQIVND (reference sequence). In nucleotides, the CDR3 is TGTGCCAGTAGTAGCAGGTACAATGAGCAGTTCTTC. Protein: CASSSRYNEQFF.

V and J are TRBV2 and TRBJ1-5; D unresolved. Germline values: CDR1 SNHLY, CDR2 FYNNEI. The CDR3 loop spans 16 amino acids. V lost 3 bases and J lost 5, with 17 bases in between. In DNA, the CDR3 is TGTGCCAGCAGTGATGGGTTAGGAGGCCAAGATCAGCCCCAGCATTTT. It specifies CASSDGLGGQDQPQHF.

Remarks on this clone: Its ends do not fully match the called genes, so a read error is possible. The chain combines TRBV5-5 with TRBJ2-7; 8 positions match TRBD1. Germline lookup yields CDR1 SGHKS and CDR2 YYEKEE (reference sequence). The CDR3 is 17 residues long. The CDR3 nucleotides read TGTGCCAGCAGCTTGGTGCCGGGACAGGCCCTATCCTACGAACAGTACTTC. As protein: CASSLVPGQALSYEQYF.

V is TRBV19 and J is TRBJ1-1, with 8 bases matching TRBD1. Germline CDR1 and CDR2: LNHDA and SQIVND (reference sequence). There are 13 residues in the CDR3. The V segment lost 6 bases and the J segment 4 bases; nucleotides outside the gene matches: 4. CDR3 DNA sequence: TGTGCCAGTAGGCGGACAGGGATCACTGAAGCTTTCTTT. Translating gives CASRRTGITEAFF.

The chain has TRBV15 and TRBJ2-5, with a tentative D call TRBD2 (6 bases). Per germline, CDR1 LNHNV and CDR2 YYDKDF (reference sequence). The CDR3 totals 15 residues. V lost 1 base, J lost 1 base, and 10 bases lay in between. The CDR3 loop reads CATSRGGLSQETQYF. The CDR3 nucleotides are TGTGCCACCAGCAGAGGAGGACTAAGCCAAGAGACCCAGTACTTC.

This rearrangement joins TRBV6-1 to TRBJ2-5; TRBD2 matches at 7 bases. The CDR3 runs to 13 residues. Germline-derived CDR1 and CDR2 are MNHNS and SASEGT. Losses at the gene ends were 2 bases for V and 7 bases for J; bases not matched to a gene: 4. CDR3 sequence (DNA): TGTGCCAGCAGTGAATACAGCGGGGTGACCCAGTACTTC. It translates to CASSEYSGVTQYF.

The rearrangement uses TRBV10-3 and TRBJ1-5; D may be TRBD1 (5 bases). CDR1 is ENHRY, CDR2 SYGVKD, per germline. The CDR3 sequence is 13 residues long. Trimming left V 4 bases short and J 4 bases short, with 8 bases between. The CDR3, as DNA: TGTGCCATCAGTGTACAGGAAAATCAGCCCCAGCATTTT. Its translation: CAISVQENQPQHF.